This TCR beta chain is drawn from a study of a mutant IDH1 vaccine in newly diagnosed glioma. In the study overall: The initiation of vaccination occurred 4-6 weeks after radiotherapy alone, or with temozolomide cycles.

As to time point: week 35, safety follow-up. A single vaccine dose contained 300 ug of mutant IDH1 20-mer peptide, and topical imiquimod was used with it. Trimming pared 6 bases from V and 7 bases from J, leaving 19 bases between. The germline V gene encodes CDR1 LNHDA and CDR2 SQIVND (reference sequence). The CDR3 loop spans 15 amino acids. On this clone itself: What it binds is unknown.

TCRdb's table, derived via immunoSEQ multiplex PCR, lists solely in-frame clones and lacks some. The table includes tens of thousands of clones, 75% to 85% detected once. The clonotype originates from a man aged 35 to 55 with glioma. This chain joins TRBV19 and TRBJ2-1, with D perhaps matching TRBD2 (7 bases). Sequenced material: PBMCs, taken from a glioma patient whose treatment included an IDH1 peptide vaccine. The CDR3, as DNA: TGTGCCAGTAGCCTAGCGGAGGGGGGGAGGAATGAGCAGTTCTTC. This translates into CASSLAEGGRNEQFF.